A selection of T cell receptor beta chains follows, all from one sample in a study of cytomegalovirus exposure and HLA in healthy donors. Assay: immunoSEQ multiplex PCR; the TCRdb copy retains only in-frame clones and omits some. The data show 160,000 or so clones, with about 72% seen just once and 2% to 2.5% held by the top ten. The specimen was PBMCs. Every receptor here comes from a man over 45 in good health and CMV-seropositive. CDR3s include the opening cysteine and the closing phenylalanine or tryptophan. Fields, in order: V gene, D gene, CDR3 protein. The D gene is left open where the match is weak.

V gene: TRBV5-4; D gene: -; CDR3 protein: CASSHDSGAGNTIYF
V gene: TRBV7-9; D gene: -; CDR3 protein: CASSYWGDPVGGYTF
V gene: TRBV5-1; D gene: -; CDR3 protein: CASSITDSPAYEQYF
V gene: TRBV7-2; D gene: TRBD1; CDR3 protein: CASSPGTGENSPLHF
V gene: TRBV7-2; D gene: -; CDR3 protein: CASTQHQGRGSYEQYF
V gene: TRBV11-2; D gene: -; CDR3 protein: CASSLGPGEAFF
V gene: TRBV6-1; D gene: TRBD1; CDR3 protein: CASTGDRGRTEAFF
V gene: TRBV7-6; D gene: TRBD1; CDR3 protein: CASSLAGQGNTGELFF
V gene: TRBV9; D gene: -; CDR3 protein: CASSVGNPGDGEAFF
V gene: TRBV5-6; D gene: TRBD1; CDR3 protein: CASSVRDRGALLYGYTF
V gene: TRBV2; D gene: TRBD1; CDR3 protein: CASRATGTEETQYF
V gene: TRBV9; D gene: -; CDR3 protein: CASSQGGGGQPQHF
V gene: TRBV7-9; D gene: TRBD1; CDR3 protein: CASSGQGHTEAFF
V gene: TRBV29-1; D gene: -; CDR3 protein: CSVELADGYTF
V gene: TRBV5-4; D gene: -; CDR3 protein: CASSLGDIGDPYEQYF
V gene: TRBV10-2; D gene: TRBD2; CDR3 protein: CASSGTSGGSGELFF
V gene: TRBV5-1; D gene: TRBD1; CDR3 protein: CASSLGQGKYNEQFF
V gene: TRBV4-3; D gene: -; CDR3 protein: CASSQGVSGSYEQYF
V gene: TRBV2; D gene: -; CDR3 protein: CASSVGSPNQPQHF
V gene: TRBV7-9; D gene: -; CDR3 protein: CASSPQISEALGEKLFF
V gene: TRBV10-2; D gene: -; CDR3 protein: CASSSVPGGTIAKNIQYF
V gene: TRBV4-2; D gene: -; CDR3 protein: CASSQDGQGNQPQHF
V gene: TRBV6-5; D gene: TRBD1; CDR3 protein: CASSYAQGAYTQYF
V gene: TRBV6-5; D gene: -; CDR3 protein: CASSEEEQFF
V gene: TRBV6-6; D gene: -; CDR3 protein: CASSYGGASTEAFF
V gene: TRBV6-6; D gene: -; CDR3 protein: CASSVTSNTEAFF
V gene: TRBV5-1; D gene: TRBD1; CDR3 protein: CASSLGQGADTIYF
V gene: TRBV5-4; D gene: TRBD1; CDR3 protein: CASSPATGSSDTQYF
V gene: TRBV7-2; D gene: TRBD2; CDR3 protein: CASSYGLAGTDTQYF
V gene: TRBV11-2; D gene: -; CDR3 protein: CASSPLVSYNEQFF
V gene: TRBV7-9; D gene: -; CDR3 protein: CASSAGIYEQYF
V gene: TRBV9; D gene: TRBD2; CDR3 protein: CASSFTSGVQETQYF
V gene: TRBV7-6; D gene: -; CDR3 protein: CASSEIDGFQETQYF
V gene: TRBV29-1; D gene: -; CDR3 protein: CSGTQARFRYEQYF
V gene: TRBV27; D gene: TRBD1; CDR3 protein: CASSSYRGYEQYF